The source of this TCR beta chain is a study of OX40 agonist ivuxolimab in advanced cancers. Study information: Treatment of patients was with ivuxolimab, an agonistic anti-OX40 (CD134) antibody.

The assay was immunoSEQ multiplex PCR, and TCRdb's table has in-frame clones only and misses some. The data hold fewer than 70,000 clones, with 80% to 90% observed a single time. The CDR3 totals 15 residues. Between the trimmed V and J ends, which lost 2 bases and 3 bases, there was a span of 13 bases. Looked up from germline, CDR1 is GTSNPN and CDR2 is SVGIG (reference sequence). The chain uses TRBV30 and TRBJ1-4, with D perhaps TRBD1 (5 bases). The sequencing here drew on CD4+ or CD8+ T cells sorted from blood, taken in a trial of the OX40 agonist ivuxolimab. The receptor's source is an adult with an advanced solid tumor such as melanoma, head and neck, liver or kidney cancer. The DNA of the CDR3 is TGTGCCTGGAGTCCACAGGTCTGGGCTAATGAAAAACTGTTTTTT. Translating gives CAWSPQVWANEKLFF.